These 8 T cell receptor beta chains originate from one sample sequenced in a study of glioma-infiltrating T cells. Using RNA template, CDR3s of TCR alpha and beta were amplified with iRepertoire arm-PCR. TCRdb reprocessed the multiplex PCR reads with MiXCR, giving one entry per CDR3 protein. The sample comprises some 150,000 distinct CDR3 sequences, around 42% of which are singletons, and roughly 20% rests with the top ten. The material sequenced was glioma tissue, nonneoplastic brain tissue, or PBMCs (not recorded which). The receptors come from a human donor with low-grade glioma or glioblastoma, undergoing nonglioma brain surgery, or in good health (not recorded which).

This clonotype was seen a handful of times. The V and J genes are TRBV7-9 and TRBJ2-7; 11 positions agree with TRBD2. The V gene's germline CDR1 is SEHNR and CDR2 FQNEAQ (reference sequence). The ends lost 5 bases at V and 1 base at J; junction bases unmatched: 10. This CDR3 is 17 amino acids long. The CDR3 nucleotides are TGTGCCAGCAGCGCCGGCGCTAGCGGGAGGAAGTCCTACGAGCAGTACTTC. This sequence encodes CASSAGASGRKSYEQYF.

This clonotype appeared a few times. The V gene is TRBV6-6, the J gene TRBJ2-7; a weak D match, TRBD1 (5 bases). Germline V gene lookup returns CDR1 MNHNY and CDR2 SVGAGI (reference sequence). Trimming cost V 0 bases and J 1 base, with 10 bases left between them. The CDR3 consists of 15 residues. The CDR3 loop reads CASSYSIAGSYEQYF. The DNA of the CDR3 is TGTGCCAGCAGTTACTCGATTGCAGGGTCCTACGAGCAGTACTTC.

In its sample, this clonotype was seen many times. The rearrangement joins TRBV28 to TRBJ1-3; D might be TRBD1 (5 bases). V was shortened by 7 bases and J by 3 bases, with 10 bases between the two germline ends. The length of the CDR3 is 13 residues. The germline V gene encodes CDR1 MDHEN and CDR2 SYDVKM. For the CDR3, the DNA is TGTGCCAGCACTGAGGACATTGGAAACACCATATATTTT. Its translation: CASTEDIGNTIYF.

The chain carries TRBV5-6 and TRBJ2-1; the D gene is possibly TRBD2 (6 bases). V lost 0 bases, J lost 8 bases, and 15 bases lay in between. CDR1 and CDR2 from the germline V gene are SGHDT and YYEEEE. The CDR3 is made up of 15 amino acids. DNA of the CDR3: TGTGCCAGCAGCTTGGGACTAGAAATTCGCGATGAGCAGTTCTTC. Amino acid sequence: CASSLGLEIRDEQFF.

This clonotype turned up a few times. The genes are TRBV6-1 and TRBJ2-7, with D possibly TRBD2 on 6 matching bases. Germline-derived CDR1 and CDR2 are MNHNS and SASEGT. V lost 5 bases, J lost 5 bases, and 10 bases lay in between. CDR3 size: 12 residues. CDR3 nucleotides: TGTGCCAGCAGTCCCCGCGGGAACGAGCAGTACTTC. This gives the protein CASSPRGNEQYF.

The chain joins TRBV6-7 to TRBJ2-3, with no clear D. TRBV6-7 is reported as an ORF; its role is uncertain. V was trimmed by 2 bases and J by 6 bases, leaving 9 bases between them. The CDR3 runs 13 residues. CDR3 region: CASSYPLTDTQYF. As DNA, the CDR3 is TGTGCCAGCAGTTACCCATTAACGGATACGCAGTATTTT.

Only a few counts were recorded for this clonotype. The CDR3 region has the DNA TGTGCCAGCAGTTCTCCGGGACAGAGTTCCTACGAGCAGTACTTC. Amino acids: CASSSPGQSSYEQYF. The genes are TRBV6-2 or TRBV6-3 and TRBJ2-7; 7 bases agree with TRBD1. After removal of 4 bases from V and 1 base from J, the junction contained 7 bases not matched to a gene. This CDR3 has 15 residues. The V gene's germline CDR1 is MNHEY and CDR2 SVGEGT.

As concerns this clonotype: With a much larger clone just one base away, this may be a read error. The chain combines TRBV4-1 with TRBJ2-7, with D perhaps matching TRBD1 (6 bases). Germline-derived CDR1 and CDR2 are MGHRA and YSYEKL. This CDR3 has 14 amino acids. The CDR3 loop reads CASSQEPGHYEQCF. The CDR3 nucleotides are TGCGCCAGCAGCCAAGAGCCGGGACACTACGAGCAGTGCTTC.